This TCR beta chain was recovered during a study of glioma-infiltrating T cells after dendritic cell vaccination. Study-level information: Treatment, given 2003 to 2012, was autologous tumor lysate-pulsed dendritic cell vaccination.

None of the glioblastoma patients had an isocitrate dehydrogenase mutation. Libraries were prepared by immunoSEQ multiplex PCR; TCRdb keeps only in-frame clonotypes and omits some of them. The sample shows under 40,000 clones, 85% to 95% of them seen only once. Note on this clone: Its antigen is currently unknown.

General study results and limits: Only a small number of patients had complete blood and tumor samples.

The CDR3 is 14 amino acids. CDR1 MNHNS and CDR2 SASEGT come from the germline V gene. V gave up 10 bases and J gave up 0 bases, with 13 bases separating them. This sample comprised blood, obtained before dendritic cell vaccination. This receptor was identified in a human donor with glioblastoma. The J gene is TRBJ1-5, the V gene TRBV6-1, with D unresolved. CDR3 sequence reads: CATLSEYSNQPQHF. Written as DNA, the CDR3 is TGTGCCACTCTTTCGGAGTATAGCAATCAGCCCCAGCATTTT.